These 32 T cell receptor beta chains came from one sample sequenced in a study of identical twins. TCRdb passed the 5' RACE reads through MiXCR, listing each CDR3 protein once. The table lists some 590,000 distinct CDR3 sequences, 9.6% of them singletons, with around 3.1% in the top ten. In addition, the sample was reused for a study of yellow fever vaccine responses in identical twins.

The sample consisted of PBMCs. All receptors come from a woman aged 18-30 years in good health.

At least ten counts were recorded for this clonotype. This sequence joins TRBV3-1 and TRBJ2-3; 8 bases line up with TRBD2. Losses at the gene ends were 1 base for V and 2 bases for J; bases not matched to a gene: 5. The CDR3 loop spans 16 amino acids. Germline CDR1 and CDR2: LGHDT and YNNKEL (reference sequence). The CDR3, as DNA: TGTGCCAGCAGCCAAGTAATAGCGGGGACCACAGATACGCAGTATTTT. Encoded protein: CASSQVIAGTTDTQYF.

This clonotype was found once. The V gene is TRBV20-1, the J gene TRBJ2-7; D is ambiguous. Germline V gives CDR1 DFQATT, CDR2 SNEGSKA (reference sequence). The length of the CDR3 is 15 residues. With 0 bases removed from V and 0 bases from J, the gap between germline ends came to 12 bases. CDR3 bases: TGCAGTGCTAGAGATCCGGGCAGTATCTCCTACGAGCAGTACTTC. The encoded protein is CSARDPGSISYEQYF.

This clonotype was seen ten or more times. The chain joins TRBV28 to TRBJ2-7, with 7 bases that match TRBD1. Germline values: CDR1 MDHEN, CDR2 SYDVKM. CDR3 size: 12 residues. V lost 5 bases and J lost 6; bases outside the gene matches: 4. The CDR3 DNA sequence: TGTGCCAGCAGTCCGACAGGGACCGAGCAGTACTTC. This codes for CASSPTGTEQYF.

This sequence joins TRBV7-2 and TRBJ2-1; 8 nucleotides agree with TRBD1. The germline CDR1 and CDR2 sequences are SGHTA and FQGNSA. Trimming took 1 base from V and 6 from J; bases not matched to a gene: 2. The CDR3 spans 14 residues. The CDR3 DNA sequence: TGTGCCAGCAGCTTAGGGGACAGGTTCAATGAGCAGTTCTTC. Protein product: CASSLGDRFNEQFF.

V usage is TRBV7-9 and J usage is TRBJ2-7; D is uncertain. CDR1 is SEHNR, CDR2 FQNEAQ, per germline (reference sequence). This CDR3 has 12 amino acids. The V end was cut by 4 bases, the J end by 3 bases, with 7 bases between. Written as DNA, the CDR3 is TGTGCCAGCAGCTCGACCAACTACGAGCAGTACTTC. This gives the protein CASSSTNYEQYF.

This clonotype was seen only a few times. The chain has TRBV28 and TRBJ2-1; TRBD1 aligns across 7 bases. Germline values: CDR1 MDHEN, CDR2 SYDVKM. CDR3 length: 17 amino acids. J gave up 5 bases and V 3 bases, and 13 bases lay outside the gene matches. CDR3: CASSFPMGQLLNNEQFF. In DNA form, the CDR3 reads TGTGCCAGCAGTTTCCCTATGGGACAGCTATTAAACAATGAGCAGTTCTTC. The entire variable domain, with the rest obtained from reference TRBV28 and TRBJ2-1, is as follows: DVKVTQSSRYLVKRTGEKVFLECVQDMDHENMFWYRQDPGLGLRLIYFSYDVKMKEKGDIPEGYSVSREKKERFSLILESASTNQTSMYLCASSFPMGQLLNNEQFFGPGTRLTVL.

J is TRBJ2-1 and V is TRBV27; tentative D call: TRBD2 (6 bases). This CDR3 is built from 16 residues. Trimming cost V 0 bases and J 3 bases, with 12 bases left between them. Germline CDR1 reads MNHEY; CDR2 reads SMNVEV (reference sequence). CDR3 region: CASSLSSGFLYNEQFF. The DNA for the CDR3 is TGTGCCAGCAGTTTATCCAGCGGGTTCCTCTACAATGAGCAGTTCTTC.

This rearrangement joins TRBV7-2 to TRBJ2-7; 8 bases map to TRBD2. This CDR3 has 15 amino acids. Germline V gives CDR1 SGHTA, CDR2 FQGNSA. V was clipped by 5 bases and J by 6 bases; unmatched bases: 12. The CDR3 bases are TGTGCCAGCAGCCAAAAATCTAGCGGGTCGCGCGAGCAGTACTTC. Translated: CASSQKSSGSREQYF.

This clonotype was detected a few times. CDR3 amino acids: CASSFGVNNSPLHF. The CDR3 coding sequence is TGTGCCAGCAGTTTCGGGGTAAATAATTCACCCCTCCACTTT. The chain joins TRBV27 to TRBJ1-6; D not certain. This CDR3 contains 14 residues. CDR1 is MNHEY and CDR2 is SMNVEV in the germline V gene (reference sequence). Trimming shortened V by 3 bases and J by 5 bases, and 8 bases separated the two germline ends.

J is TRBJ2-7 and V is TRBV21-1; TRBD1 reflects the table's D call only, with no check against the DNA. TRBV21-1 counts as a pseudogene. The CDR3 is 14 amino acids. DNA for the CDR3: TGTGCCAGCAGCCACAGGGGTAAGGGCTACGAGCAGTACTTC. Its translation: CASSHRGKGYEQYF.

This rearrangement joins TRBV5-6 to TRBJ2-7; 8 bases map to TRBD1. Germline V gives CDR1 SGHDT, CDR2 YYEEEE. This CDR3 comprises 14 residues. The V and J ends lost 4 bases and 3 bases, in that order; junction bases with no gene match: 6. CDR3 sequence: CASSHGQGYYEQYF. CDR3 sequence (DNA): TGTGCCAGCAGCCACGGACAGGGCTACTACGAGCAGTACTTC.

This clonotype appeared many times. The chain links TRBV5-4 to TRBJ1-1; TRBD1 matches 7 bases. Germline values: CDR1 SGHNT, CDR2 YYREEE (reference sequence). V shed 1 base, J shed 6 bases, and the junction held 3 bases outside the gene matches. CDR3 length equals 13 residues. CDR3 sequence reads: CASSLNRGSEAFF. CDR3 nucleotides: TGTGCCAGCAGCTTGAACAGGGGATCTGAAGCTTTCTTT.

This clonotype has at least ten counts. The chain couples TRBV5-1 to TRBJ2-7; no clear D. Germline-derived CDR1 and CDR2 are SGHRS and YFSETQ. The CDR3 has 13 residues. The V end lost 1 base, the J end lost 6 bases, and 11 bases lay between the germline ends. The CDR3 DNA reads TGCGCCAGCAGCTTGCCGGAAATCAGCGAGCAGTACTTC. Amino acid sequence: CASSLPEISEQYF. The full variable domain, with the rest looked up from reference TRBV5-1 and TRBJ2-7, is KAGVTQTPRYLIKTRGQQVTLSCSPISGHRSVSWYQQTPGQGLQFLFEYFSETQRNKGNFPGRFSGRQFSNSRSEMNVSTLELGDSALYLCASSLPEISEQYFGPGTRLTVT.

This clonotype occurred a few times. The chain carries TRBV28 and TRBJ2-5; TRBD1 matches 7 bases. The junction had 8 bases not matched to a gene; V was cut back by 2 bases and J by 5 bases. CDR3 length: 15 amino acids. CDR1 is MDHEN, CDR2 SYDVKM, per germline. The CDR3 DNA reads as TGTGCCAGCAGTTTAGAGGCAGGGGGTTATGAGACCCAGTACTTC. It is translated as CASSLEAGGYETQYF.

The gene calls are TRBV6-5 and TRBJ1-4; D uncertain. CDR1 and CDR2 (germline): MNHEY, SVGAGI. Trimming pared 4 bases from V and 7 bases from J, leaving 13 bases between. The CDR3 covers 14 residues. CDR3 sequence reads: CASSSYPEAEKLFF. The CDR3 region has the DNA TGTGCCAGCAGTTCCTACCCGGAAGCTGAAAAACTGTTTTTT.

This clonotype was seen many times. This chain links TRBV28 with TRBJ2-3, with D perhaps matching TRBD1 or TRBD2 (5 bases each). CDR1 is MDHEN, CDR2 SYDVKM, per germline. There are 15 residues in the CDR3. Trimming removed 3 bases from V and 1 base from J, with 11 bases in between. DNA of the CDR3: TGTGCCAGCAGTTTTCCGGGACCACGCACAGATACGCAGTATTTT. This encodes CASSFPGPRTDTQYF.

This clonotype was observed at least ten times. The chain combines TRBV29-1 with TRBJ2-3; no clear D. The CDR3 is made up of 12 amino acids. Germline V gene data show CDR1 as SQVTM and CDR2 as ANQGSEA. Trimming shortened V by 6 bases and J by 5 bases, and 12 bases separated the two germline ends. CDR3 nucleotide sequence: TGCAGCGTATCGGGTTCAGAAGATACGCAGTATTTT. Translating it yields CSVSGSEDTQYF.

Ten or more counts support this clonotype. The rearrangement uses TRBV4-3 and TRBJ2-7; tentatively, D is TRBD1 or TRBD2 (5 bases each). CDR3 length: 15 amino acids. Germline lookup yields CDR1 LGHNA and CDR2 YSLEER. V shed 3 bases and J shed 6 bases, with 18 bases lying between them. The CDR3 DNA reads TGCGCCAGCAGCCATTCCCGGGACCCGGCTTTCGAGCAGTACTTC. This sequence encodes CASSHSRDPAFEQYF.

This clonotype was counted a few times. The chain combines TRBV10-1 with TRBJ2-2, with D perhaps assigned TRBD1 or TRBD2 (5 bases each). Trimming pared 10 bases from V and 0 bases from J, leaving 12 bases between. CDR3 length equals 14 residues. Germline CDR1 and CDR2: WNHNN and SYGVQD (reference sequence). This CDR3 is CANYPGPNTGELFF. CDR3 DNA sequence: TGCGCCAACTACCCGGGACCGAACACCGGGGAGCTGTTTTTT.

In its sample, this clonotype was seen a few times. The chain recombines TRBV7-8 with TRBJ2-7; D remains unclear. The V and J ends lost 1 base and 3 bases respectively, with 13 bases between them. CDR1 and CDR2 from the germline V gene are SGHVS and FQNEAQ. This CDR3 spans 15 amino acids. CDR3 in DNA: TGTGCCAGCAGCTTAGAGGAACGCAGAGACTACGAGCAGTACTTC. Translated, it gives CASSLEERRDYEQYF.

This clonotype was picked up a small number of times. J is TRBJ2-7 and V is TRBV4-2; 13 positions match TRBD2. The CDR3 has 16 amino acids. Germline CDR1 is LGHNA and CDR2 is YNFKEQ. After removal of 4 bases from V and 3 bases from J, the junction contained 6 bases not matched to a gene. CDR3 coding DNA: TGTGCCAGCAGCCCACGGACTAGCGGGAGTATCTACGAGCAGTACTTC. This translates into CASSPRTSGSIYEQYF.

There are a few counts of this clonotype. The chain joins TRBV6-1 to TRBJ1-6; D may be TRBD1 (5 bases). V dropped 2 bases and J dropped 5 bases, with 13 bases sitting between them. Germline CDR1 MNHNS, CDR2 SASEGT. The CDR3 contains 16 residues. The CDR3 is CASSELGTANNSPLHF. For the CDR3, the DNA is TGTGCCAGCAGTGAACTTGGGACCGCGAATAATTCACCCCTCCACTTT.

This clonotype was counted between two and nine times. The J gene is TRBJ1-1, the V gene TRBV20-1, with unresolved D. Germline-derived CDR1 and CDR2 are DFQATT and SNEGSKA (reference sequence). Trimming took 0 bases from V and 0 from J, leaving 8 bases between them. This CDR3 is built from 14 residues. DNA of the CDR3: TGCAGTGCTAGAGACAGCCGATTGAACACTGAAGCTTTCTTT. Translation gives CSARDSRLNTEAFF.

This clonotype occurred a few times. This sequence joins TRBV7-9 and TRBJ2-1, with 7 nucleotides matching TRBD2. Trimming took 2 bases from V and 4 from J; bases not matched to a gene: 8. CDR1 is SEHNR and CDR2 is FQNEAQ in the germline V gene (reference sequence). The CDR3 length is 16 residues. The chain's CDR3 is CASSLPPSGAYNEQFF. CDR3 bases: TGTGCCAGCAGCTTACCGCCTAGCGGAGCATACAATGAGCAGTTCTTC.

This clonotype was found many times. This chain connects TRBV30 to TRBJ2-2; no firm D call. Germline CDR1 and CDR2: GTSNPN and SVGIG (reference sequence). Trimming took off 7 bases at V and 6 bases at J, with 12 bases between the two ends. The CDR3 consists of 12 residues. The DNA of the CDR3 is TGTGCCTTACTTAGGGCTTCCGGGGAGCTGTTTTTT. It yields the protein CALLRASGELFF.

This clonotype has more than one count but fewer than ten. The chain combines TRBV15 with TRBJ2-3; 13 bases agree with TRBD2. The trim removed 1 base at V and 3 bases at J, leaving 7 bases unmatched. The CDR3 totals 18 residues. Per the germline V gene, CDR1 is LNHNV and CDR2 is YYDKDF (reference sequence). CDR3 nucleotide sequence: TGTGCCACCAGCAGAGCCCTGGGACTAGCGGGGACTACAGATACGCAGTATTTT. Translating it yields CATSRALGLAGTTDTQYF. The full variable domain, rest sourced from reference TRBV15 and TRBJ2-3, is DAMVIQNPRYQVTQFGKPVTLSCSQTLNHNVMYWYQQKSSQAPKLLFHYYDKDFNNEADTPDNFQSRRPNTSFCFLDIRSPGLGDTAMYLCATSRALGLAGTTDTQYFGPGTRLTVL.

The chain combines TRBV27 with TRBJ2-5, with D tentatively TRBD1 (7 bases). V was trimmed by 8 bases and J by 1 base, leaving 14 bases between them. The CDR3 contains 14 residues. Germline CDR1 reads MNHEY; CDR2 reads SMNVEV (reference sequence). CDR3 nucleotides: TGTGCCAGCTCGGAGGGGGCAGTCCAAGAGACCCAGTACTTC. Residues: CASSEGAVQETQYF.

The CDR3 DNA reads as TGCAGCGTTGAAGACTCAGTACAGAACACTGAAGCTTTCTTT. Protein: CSVEDSVQNTEAFF. This rearrangement joins TRBV29-1 to TRBJ1-1, with D unresolved. Trimming pared 0 bases from V and 1 base from J, leaving 9 bases between. Germline values: CDR1 SQVTM, CDR2 ANQGSEA. This CDR3 has 14 residues.

In this sample, this clonotype turned up a few times. V and J are TRBV29-1 and TRBJ2-1; weak D call: TRBD2 (5 bases). V lost 7 bases to trimming and J lost 9 bases, with 10 bases between them. The CDR3 is 10 residues long. Germline V gene lookup returns CDR1 SQVTM and CDR2 ANQGSEA. The CDR3 loop is CSESSSEQFF. In DNA, the CDR3 is TGCAGCGAGTCTAGCAGTGAGCAGTTCTTC.

The sample holds many counts of this clonotype. The CDR3 reads CASSLGKGVRETQYF. The CDR3 DNA reads TGTGCCAGCAGCTTAGGGAAGGGTGTCCGAGAGACCCAGTACTTC. J is TRBJ2-5 and V is TRBV7-2, with unresolved D. This CDR3 has 15 amino acids. The ends were cut back, 1 base at V and 4 bases at J, with 13 bases in the middle. CDR1 is SGHTA, CDR2 FQGNSA, per germline.

This clonotype was observed many times. The chain carries TRBV4-2 and TRBJ2-1; 9 positions agree with TRBD2. The CDR3 is 16 amino acids. Germline CDR1 is LGHNA and CDR2 is YNFKEQ. V was clipped by 2 bases and J by 2 bases; unmatched bases: 4. Here the CDR3 DNA reads TGTGCCAGCAGCCAATCAGCGGGGGGAACCTACAATGAGCAGTTCTTC. Its translation is CASSQSAGGTYNEQFF.

This chain links TRBV19 with TRBJ1-5; D is undetermined. Trimming took 7 bases from V and 1 from J, leaving 11 bases between them. From germline, CDR1 is LNHDA and CDR2 SQIVND (reference sequence). The CDR3 length is 14 residues. The CDR3 bases are TGTGCCAGTATACCGGGAGGCAGCAATCAGCCCCAGCATTTT. Translation gives CASIPGGSNQPQHF.